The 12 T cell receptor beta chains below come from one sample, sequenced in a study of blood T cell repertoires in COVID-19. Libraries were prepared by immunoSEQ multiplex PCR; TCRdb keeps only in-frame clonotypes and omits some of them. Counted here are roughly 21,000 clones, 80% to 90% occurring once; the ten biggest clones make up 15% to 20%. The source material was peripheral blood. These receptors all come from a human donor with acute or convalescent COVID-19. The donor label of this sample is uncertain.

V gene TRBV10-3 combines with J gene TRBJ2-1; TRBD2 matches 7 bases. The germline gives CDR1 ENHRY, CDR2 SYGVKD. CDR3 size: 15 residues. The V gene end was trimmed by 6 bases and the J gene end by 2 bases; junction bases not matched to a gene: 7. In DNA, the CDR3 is TGTGCCATCAGGAGGGAGGGTAGGACCTACAATGAGCAGTTCTTC. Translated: CAIRREGRTYNEQFF.

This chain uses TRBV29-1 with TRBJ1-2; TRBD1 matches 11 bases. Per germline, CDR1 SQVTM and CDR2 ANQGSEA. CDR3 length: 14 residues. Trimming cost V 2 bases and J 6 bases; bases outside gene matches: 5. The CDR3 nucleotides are TGCAGCGTTGAACCGGGGACAGGGGGAAATGGCTACACCTTC. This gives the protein CSVEPGTGGNGYTF.

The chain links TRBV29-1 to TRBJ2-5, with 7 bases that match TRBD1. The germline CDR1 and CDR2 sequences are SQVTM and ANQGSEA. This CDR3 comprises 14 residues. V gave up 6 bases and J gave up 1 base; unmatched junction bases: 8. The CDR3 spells CSVARTGLQETQYF. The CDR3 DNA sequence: TGCAGCGTAGCTCGGACAGGACTCCAAGAGACCCAGTACTTC. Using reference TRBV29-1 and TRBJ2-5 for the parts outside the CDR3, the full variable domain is SAVISQKPSRDICQRGTSLTIQCQVDSQVTMMFWYRQQPGQSLTLIATANQGSEATYESGFVIDKFPISRPNLTFSTLTVSNMSPEDSSIYLCSVARTGLQETQYFGPGTRLLVL.

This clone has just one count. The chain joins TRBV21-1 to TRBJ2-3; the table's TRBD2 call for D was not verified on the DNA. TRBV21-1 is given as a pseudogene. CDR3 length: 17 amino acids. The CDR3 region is CASSKKQGGGTTDTQYF. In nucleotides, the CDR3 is TGTGCCAGCAGCAAAAAACAGGGCGGGGGGACGACAGATACGCAGTATTTT.

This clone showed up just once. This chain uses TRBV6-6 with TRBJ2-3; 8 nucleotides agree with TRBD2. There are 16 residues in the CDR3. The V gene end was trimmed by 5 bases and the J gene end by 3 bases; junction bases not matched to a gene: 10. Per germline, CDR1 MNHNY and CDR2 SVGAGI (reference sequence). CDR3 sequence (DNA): TGTGCCAGCAGTGCCGAGCGGGAGCCTACGACAGATACGCAGTATTTT. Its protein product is CASSAEREPTTDTQYF.

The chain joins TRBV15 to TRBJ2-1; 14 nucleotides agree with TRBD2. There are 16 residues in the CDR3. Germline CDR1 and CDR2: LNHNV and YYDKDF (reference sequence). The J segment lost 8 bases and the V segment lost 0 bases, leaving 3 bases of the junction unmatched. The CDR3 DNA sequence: TGTGCCACCAGCAGAGAAGGGACTAGCGGGAGTGATGAGCAGTTCTTC. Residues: CATSREGTSGSDEQFF. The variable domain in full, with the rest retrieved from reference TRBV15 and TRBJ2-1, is DAMVIQNPRYQVTQFGKPVTLSCSQTLNHNVMYWYQQKSSQAPKLLFHYYDKDFNNEADTPDNFQSRRPNTSFCFLDIRSPGLGDTAMYLCATSREGTSGSDEQFFGPGTRLTVL.

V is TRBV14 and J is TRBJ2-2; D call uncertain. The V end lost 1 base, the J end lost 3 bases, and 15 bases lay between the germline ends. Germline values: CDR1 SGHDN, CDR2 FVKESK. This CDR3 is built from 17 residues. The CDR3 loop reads CASSQVPPSSYTGELFF. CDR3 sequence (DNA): TGTGCCAGCAGCCAAGTCCCCCCCTCCTCCTACACCGGGGAGCTGTTTTTT.

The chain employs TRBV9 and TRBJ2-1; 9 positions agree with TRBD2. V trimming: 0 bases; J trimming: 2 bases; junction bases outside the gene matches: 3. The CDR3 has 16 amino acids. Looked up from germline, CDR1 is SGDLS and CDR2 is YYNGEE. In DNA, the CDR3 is TGTGCCAGCAGCGTAGGATCTAGCGGGGCCTACAATGAGCAGTTCTTC. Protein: CASSVGSSGAYNEQFF.

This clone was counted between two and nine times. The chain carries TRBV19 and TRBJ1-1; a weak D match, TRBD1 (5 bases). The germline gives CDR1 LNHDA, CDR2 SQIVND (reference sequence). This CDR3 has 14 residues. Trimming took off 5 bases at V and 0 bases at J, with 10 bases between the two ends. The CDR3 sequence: CASSLRQMNTEAFF. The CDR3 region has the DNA TGTGCCAGTAGTTTACGACAGATGAACACTGAAGCTTTCTTT.

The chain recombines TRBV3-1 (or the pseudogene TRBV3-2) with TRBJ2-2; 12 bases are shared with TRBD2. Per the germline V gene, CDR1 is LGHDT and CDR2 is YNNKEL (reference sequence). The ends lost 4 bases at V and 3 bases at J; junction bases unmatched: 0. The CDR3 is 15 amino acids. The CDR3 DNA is TGTGCCAGCAGCCGACTAGCGGGAGACACCGGGGAGCTGTTTTTT. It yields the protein CASSRLAGDTGELFF.

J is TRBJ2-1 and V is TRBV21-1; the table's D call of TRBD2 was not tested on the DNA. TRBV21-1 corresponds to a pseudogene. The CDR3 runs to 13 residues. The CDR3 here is CASSKVTVHEQFF. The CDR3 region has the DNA TGTGCCAGCAGCAAAGTCACGGTTCATGAGCAGTTCTTC.

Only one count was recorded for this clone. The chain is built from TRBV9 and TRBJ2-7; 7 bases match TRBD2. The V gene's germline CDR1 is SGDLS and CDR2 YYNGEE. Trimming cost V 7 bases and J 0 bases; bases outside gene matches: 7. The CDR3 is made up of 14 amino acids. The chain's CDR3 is CASAERDYSYEQYF. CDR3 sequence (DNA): TGTGCCAGCGCCGAGCGGGACTACTCCTACGAGCAGTACTTC.